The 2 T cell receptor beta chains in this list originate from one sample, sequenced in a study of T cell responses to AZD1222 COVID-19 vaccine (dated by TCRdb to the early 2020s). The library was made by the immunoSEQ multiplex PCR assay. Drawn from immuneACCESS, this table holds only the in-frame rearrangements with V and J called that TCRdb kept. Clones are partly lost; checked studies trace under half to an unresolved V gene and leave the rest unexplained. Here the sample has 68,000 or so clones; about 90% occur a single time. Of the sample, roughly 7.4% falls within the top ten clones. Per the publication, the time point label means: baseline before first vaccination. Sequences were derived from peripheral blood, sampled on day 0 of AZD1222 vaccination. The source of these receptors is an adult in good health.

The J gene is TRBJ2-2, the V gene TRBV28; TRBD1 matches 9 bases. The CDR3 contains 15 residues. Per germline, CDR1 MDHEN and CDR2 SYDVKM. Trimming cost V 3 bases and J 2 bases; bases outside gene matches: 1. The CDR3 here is CASSLDRGNTGELFF. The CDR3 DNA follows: TGTGCCAGCAGTTTGGACAGGGGAAACACCGGGGAGCTGTTTTTT.

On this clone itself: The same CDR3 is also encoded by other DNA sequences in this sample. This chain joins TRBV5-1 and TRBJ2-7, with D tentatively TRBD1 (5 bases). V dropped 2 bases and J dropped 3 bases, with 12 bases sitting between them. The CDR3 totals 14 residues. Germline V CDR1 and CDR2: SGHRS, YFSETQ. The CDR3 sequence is CASSLGAGIYEQYF. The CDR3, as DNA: TGCGCCAGCAGCTTAGGGGCTGGAATCTACGAGCAGTACTTC.